The text below deals with one T cell receptor beta chain. There is no known antigen for this receptor. Base qualities are not provided; no much larger clone lies one nucleotide away. Healthy HIV-negative adults with no recently reported acute infections or vaccinations were included as donors. Only Caucasian adults living in Nashville, Tennessee, USA were represented among the donors. CD4+ T cells were enriched by magnetic negative selection, after which naive cells were positively selected on CD45RA and the negative fraction was taken as the memory subset. Blood was collected by leukapheresis, and PBMCs were isolated by Ficoll-Histopaque density gradient centrifugation and then cryopreserved in liquid nitrogen vapor phase. Purity and quantity of every magnetically sorted T cell population were checked by analytical flow cytometry. Each sorted fraction had its genomic DNA isolated and then quantified by UV absorbance on a Nanodrop 2000c.

This entry belongs to a study of shared clonotypes between healthy human individuals (dated by TCRdb to about 2020). Some background on the complete study: Two women and a few men aged 18 to 49 years were included in the cohort. Leukapheresis yielded between about 0.85 and 9.5 billion PBMCs per donor. To increase sequencing depth and limit assay-specific biases, TCR repertoire library preparation and sequencing were carried out by different laboratories using diverse techniques. Per donor, three plates each were used for CD4 naive and CD4 memory, two for CD8 naive, and one for CD8 memory. The study deeply sequenced blood TCR repertoires of five healthy adults to estimate repertoire size and the extent of clonotype sharing between individuals.

Study-wide findings and limitations: Based on pairwise subsampling, the degree of clonotype sharing among donors was expected to be affected by sequencing depth. Sampling was restricted to blood, and TCR repertoires in tissues likely differ from the TCR repertoires found in blood. Compared with non-shared clonotypes, clonotypes shared by all four sorted-subset donors had higher generation probabilities. Because the study included only a small number of donors, the genetic and exposure-history diversity represented was limited. Roughly 5% of naive CD4, approximately 3.7% of naive CD8, approximately 2% of memory CD4, and over 0.35% of memory CD8 clonotypes were shared across a handful of donors. Even with the large sequencing depth, rarefaction of the sorted-subset datasets indicated that sequencing was incomplete. Naive subsets generally had larger estimated clonotype richness than memory subsets.

The germline V gene gives CDR1 as SGHRS and CDR2 as YFSETQ. Compared with germline, V lacks 4 bases and J lacks 7 bases; bases without a gene match: 20. Counted from cysteine to phenylalanine, this CDR3 has 19 amino acids. Only CDR3 DNA is held: 57 bases, read in frame from base 1. Using the deep immunoSEQ assay, TCR CDR3 regions were amplified from genomic DNA by multiplex PCR. Extracted genomic DNA from each cell subset was spread evenly across all wells of several immunoSEQ 96-well plates, with each plate serving as a replicate. For sorted subsets, around 200 ng genomic DNA, equal to tens of thousands of T cell genomes, was loaded into each replicate PCR. The purified libraries were quantified using a Qubit 3.0 fluorometer, sized with a Bioanalyzer 2100, and then quantified again using the KAPA Library Quantification kit. Every immunoSEQ 96-well plate was sequenced on a dedicated single-read 150-cycle Illumina NextSeq 550 flow cell. The study's processing was this. The immunoSEQ output contained only junctional sequences without quality scores, so filtering could not match that applied to full-length reads. Sequences were annotated with PyIR, a Python wrapper for IgBLAST v1.9, and V/J genes and CDR3 were assigned using IMGT germline references. Any read was removed if the V/J assignment was weak (E-value above 1e-6), the CDR3 was missing, or the read contained stop codons, out-of-frame junctions, or ambiguous translated residues. V3J clonotypes were defined as sequences sharing an identical inferred V gene, J gene, and CDR3 amino acid sequence. Percentage overlap between repertoires was calculated by dividing the number of shared unique clonotypes by the size of the smaller repertoire. Repertoire richness was assessed with RTK rarefaction, the Chao1 estimator, and Recon v2.1 estimates of unobserved clonotypes. OLGA was used to compute generation probabilities for all TCRbeta clonotypes that the gDNA method yielded from a few donors. The source is immuneACCESS, and TCRdb retained only in-frame sequences with V and J called. Part of the clones is not carried over; for the studies checked, unresolved V genes explain less than half of this, and the remainder is unexplained. V and J calls and clone size are copied from that table; D and trimming were computed from the DNA. This sample gives 1.5 million to 1.9 million clones in total; 95% to 99% of them show up just once. The ten largest clones represent approximately 0.45% of the sample.

Sequenced sample: naive CD4+ T cells sorted from blood. In the paper's terms, the cell subset or site label means: CD45RA+ positively selected. This sequence was found in a man younger than 40 in good health. Recombination linked TRBV5-1 to TRBJ2-3; 11 of the junction bases match TRBD2. The CDR3 sequence is CASSPSTSGSGAWSNTQYF. In nucleotide form, the sequence is TGCGCCAGCAGCCCTTCTACTAGCGGGAGTGGGGCGTGGAGCAATACGCAGTATTTT.